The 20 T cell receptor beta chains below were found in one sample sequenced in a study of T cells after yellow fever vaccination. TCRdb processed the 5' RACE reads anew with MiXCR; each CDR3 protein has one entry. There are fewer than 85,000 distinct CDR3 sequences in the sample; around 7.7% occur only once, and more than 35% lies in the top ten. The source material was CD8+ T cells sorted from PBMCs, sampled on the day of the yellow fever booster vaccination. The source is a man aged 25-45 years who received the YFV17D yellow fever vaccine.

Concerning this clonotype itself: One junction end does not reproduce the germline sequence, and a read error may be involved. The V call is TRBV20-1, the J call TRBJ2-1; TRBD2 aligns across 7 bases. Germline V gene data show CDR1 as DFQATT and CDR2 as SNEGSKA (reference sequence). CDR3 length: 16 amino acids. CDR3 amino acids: CCARDDAGVGYNEQFF. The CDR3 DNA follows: TGCTGTGCTAGAGATGACGCGGGAGTCGGCTACAATGAGCAGTTCTTC.

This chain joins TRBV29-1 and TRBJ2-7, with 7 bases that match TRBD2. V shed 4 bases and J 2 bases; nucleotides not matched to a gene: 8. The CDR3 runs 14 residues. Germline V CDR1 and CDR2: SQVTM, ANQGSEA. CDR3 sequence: CSVGLSGLAYEQYF. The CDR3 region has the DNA TGCAGCGTTGGCCTTAGCGGGCTGGCCTACGAGCAGTACTTC.

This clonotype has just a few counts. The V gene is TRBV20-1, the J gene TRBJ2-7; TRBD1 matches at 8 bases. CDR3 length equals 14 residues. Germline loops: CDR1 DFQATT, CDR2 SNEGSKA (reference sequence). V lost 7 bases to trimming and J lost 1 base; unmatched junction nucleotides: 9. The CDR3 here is CSVTGTGRSYEQYF. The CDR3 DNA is TGCAGTGTCACCGGGACAGGAAGATCCTACGAGCAGTACTTC.

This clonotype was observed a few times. CDR3 sequence reads: CASSPTSGANVLTF. In DNA form, the CDR3 reads TGTGCCAGCAGTCCGACCTCTGGGGCCAACGTCCTGACTTTC. The chain couples TRBV3-1 to TRBJ2-6; D is unclear. This CDR3 is built from 14 residues. CDR1 and CDR2 from the germline V gene are LGHDT and YNNKEL (reference sequence). Trimming pared 6 bases from V and 0 bases from J, leaving 6 bases between.

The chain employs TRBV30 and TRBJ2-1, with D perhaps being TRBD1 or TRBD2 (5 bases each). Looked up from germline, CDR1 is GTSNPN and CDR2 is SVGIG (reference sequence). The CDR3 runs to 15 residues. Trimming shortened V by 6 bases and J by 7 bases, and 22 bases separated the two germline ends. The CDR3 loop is CACLQEGPFSNEQFF. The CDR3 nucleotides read TGTGCCTGCCTACAAGAGGGGCCCTTTTCGAATGAGCAGTTCTTC.

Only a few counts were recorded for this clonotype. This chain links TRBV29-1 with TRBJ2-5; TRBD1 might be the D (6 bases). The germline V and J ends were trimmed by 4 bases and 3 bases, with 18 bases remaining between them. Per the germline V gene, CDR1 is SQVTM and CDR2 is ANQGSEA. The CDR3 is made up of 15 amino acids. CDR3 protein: CSVGLVVGAEETQYF. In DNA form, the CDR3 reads TGCAGCGTTGGATTGGTGGTGGGGGCCGAAGAGACCCAGTACTTC.

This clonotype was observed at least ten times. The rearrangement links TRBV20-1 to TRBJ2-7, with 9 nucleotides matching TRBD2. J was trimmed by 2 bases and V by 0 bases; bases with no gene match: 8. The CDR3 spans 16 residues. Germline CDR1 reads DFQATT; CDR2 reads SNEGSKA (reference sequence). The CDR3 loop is CSARDVRTSETYEQYF. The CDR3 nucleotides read TGCAGTGCTAGAGATGTCCGGACTAGCGAGACCTACGAGCAGTACTTC.

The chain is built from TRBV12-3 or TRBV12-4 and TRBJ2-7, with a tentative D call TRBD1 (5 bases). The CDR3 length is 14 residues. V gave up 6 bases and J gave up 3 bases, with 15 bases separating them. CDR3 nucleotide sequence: TGTGCCAGCAGCTACGACAGATCCCTCTACGAGCAGTACTTC. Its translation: CASSYDRSLYEQYF.

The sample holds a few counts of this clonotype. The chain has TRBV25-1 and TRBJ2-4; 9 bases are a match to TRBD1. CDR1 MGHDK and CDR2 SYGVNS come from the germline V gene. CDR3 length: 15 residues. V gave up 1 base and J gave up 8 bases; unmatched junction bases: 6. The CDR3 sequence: CASSEFGTGRDIQYF. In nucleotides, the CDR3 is TGTGCCAGCAGTGAATTTGGGACAGGGAGGGACATTCAGTACTTC.

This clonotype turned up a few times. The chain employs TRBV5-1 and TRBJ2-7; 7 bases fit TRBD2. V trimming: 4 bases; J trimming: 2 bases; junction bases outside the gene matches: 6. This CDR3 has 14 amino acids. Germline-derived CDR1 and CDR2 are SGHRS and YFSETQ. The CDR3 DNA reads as TGCGCCAGCAGCACTAGCGTTAGACCCTACGAGCAGTACTTC. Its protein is CASSTSVRPYEQYF.

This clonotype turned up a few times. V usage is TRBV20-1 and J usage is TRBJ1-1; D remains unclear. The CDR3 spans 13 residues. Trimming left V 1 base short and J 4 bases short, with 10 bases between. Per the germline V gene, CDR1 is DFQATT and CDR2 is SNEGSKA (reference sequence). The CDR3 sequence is CSARALGGTEAFF. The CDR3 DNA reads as TGCAGTGCTAGAGCGCTCGGTGGCACTGAAGCTTTCTTT.

The CDR3 DNA is TGTGCCAGCACTTCTGGCGGGAGTTTCTACAATGAGCAGTTCTTC. Translating it yields CASTSGGSFYNEQFF. V gene TRBV28 combines with J gene TRBJ2-1; 7 nucleotides align to TRBD2. The V and J ends lost 7 bases and 3 bases, in that order; junction bases with no gene match: 9. The CDR3 contains 15 residues. Germline-derived CDR1 and CDR2 are MDHEN and SYDVKM.

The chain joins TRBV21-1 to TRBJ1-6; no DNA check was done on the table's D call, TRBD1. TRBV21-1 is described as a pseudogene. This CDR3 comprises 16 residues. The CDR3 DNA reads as TGTGCCAGCAGCATTCCCCCGGACCCTAAGAACTCACCCCTCCACTTT. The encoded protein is CASSIPPDPKNSPLHF.

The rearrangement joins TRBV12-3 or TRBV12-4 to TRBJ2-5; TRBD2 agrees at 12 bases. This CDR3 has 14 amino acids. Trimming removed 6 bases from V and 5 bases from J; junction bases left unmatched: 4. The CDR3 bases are TGTGCCAGCAGGACTAGCGGGAGTTGGGAGACCCAGTACTTC. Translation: CASRTSGSWETQYF.

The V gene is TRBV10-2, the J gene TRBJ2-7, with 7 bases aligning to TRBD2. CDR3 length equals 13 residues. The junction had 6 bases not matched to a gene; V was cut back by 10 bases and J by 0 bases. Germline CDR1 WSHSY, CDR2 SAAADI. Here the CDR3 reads CATDSGSSYEQYF. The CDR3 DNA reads TGCGCCACGGATAGCGGGTCCTCCTACGAGCAGTACTTC.

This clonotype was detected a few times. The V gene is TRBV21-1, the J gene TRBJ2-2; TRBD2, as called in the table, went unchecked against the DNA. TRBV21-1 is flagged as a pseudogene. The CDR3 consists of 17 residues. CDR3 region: CASKNRAQRGYTGELFF. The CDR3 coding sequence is TGTGCCAGCAAAAACCGGGCCCAAAGAGGGTACACCGGGGAGCTGTTTTTT.

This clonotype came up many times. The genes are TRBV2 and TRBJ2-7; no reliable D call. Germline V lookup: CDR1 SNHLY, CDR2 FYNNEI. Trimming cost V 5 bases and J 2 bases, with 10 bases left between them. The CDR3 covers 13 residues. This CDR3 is CASSIPDTYEQYF. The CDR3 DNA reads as TGTGCCAGCAGTATTCCAGACACCTACGAGCAGTACTTC.

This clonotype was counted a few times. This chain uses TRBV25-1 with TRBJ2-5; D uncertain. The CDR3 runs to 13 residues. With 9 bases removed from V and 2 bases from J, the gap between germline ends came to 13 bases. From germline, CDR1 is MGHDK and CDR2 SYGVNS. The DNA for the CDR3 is TGTGCCAGTCCCCTCTCGGTACAAGAGACCCAGTACTTC. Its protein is CASPLSVQETQYF.

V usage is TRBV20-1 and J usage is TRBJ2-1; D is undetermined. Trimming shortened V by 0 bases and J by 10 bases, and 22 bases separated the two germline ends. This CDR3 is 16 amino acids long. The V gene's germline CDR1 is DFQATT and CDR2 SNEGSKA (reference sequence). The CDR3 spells CSARDLGAGRKYEQFF. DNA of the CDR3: TGCAGTGCTAGAGATCTAGGAGCCGGCCGAAAGTACGAGCAGTTCTTC.

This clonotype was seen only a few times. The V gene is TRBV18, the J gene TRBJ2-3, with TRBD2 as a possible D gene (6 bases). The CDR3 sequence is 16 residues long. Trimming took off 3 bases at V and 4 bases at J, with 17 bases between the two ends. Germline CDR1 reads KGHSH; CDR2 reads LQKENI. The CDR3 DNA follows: TGTGCCAGCTCACCTCTTGGGGCGACTAGATCAGATACGCAGTATTTT. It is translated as CASSPLGATRSDTQYF.